The subject of this entry is one TCR beta chain. The target antigen is unknown. This sample stems from a study of T cells in localized non-small cell lung cancer. Sequenced by immunoSEQ multiplex PCR; TCRdb stores in-frame clones only, minus some. The sample consists of 1,500 or so clones, around 25% of them appearing once. Whole-study results and caveats: The study linked higher blood T cell density to longer overall survival. Appearance in adjacent lung was seen for a median around 58 of the top 100 tumor clones. Heterogeneity remains possible because sequencing was limited to only one tumor region.

The trim removed 4 bases at V and 4 bases at J, leaving 7 bases unmatched. The V gene's germline CDR1 is SGHRS and CDR2 YFSETQ. CDR3 size: 15 residues. It was adjacent lung free of atypia that was taken, at least 2 cm from the tumor margin. The chain couples TRBV5-1 to TRBJ1-4; 7 nucleotides align to TRBD1. The material sequenced was normal lung tissue next to the tumor, taken before any cancer treatment. This TCR was sampled from a male donor at least 60 years old with stage I lung adenocarcinoma. This CDR3 reads CASSAEGQLNEKLFF. The CDR3 nucleotides are TGCGCCAGCAGCGCGGAGGGACAGCTTAATGAAAAACTGTTTTTT.